What follows are 7 T cell receptor beta chains derived from one specimen sequenced in a study of blood T cell repertoires in COVID-19. Produced via immunoSEQ multiplex PCR; TCRdb's table is partial and in-frame only. The sample has roughly 180,000 clones, 82% seen once. Material: PBMCs or T cells enriched from blood (not recorded which). These receptors were collected from a man between 35 and 55 years old who had recovered from COVID-19.

V and J are TRBV12-5 and TRBJ1-5, with D hard to call. Germline values: CDR1 LGHNT, CDR2 FRNRAP. This CDR3 has 13 residues. The germline V and J ends were trimmed by 4 bases and 3 bases, with 7 bases remaining between them. The CDR3 region has the DNA TGTGCTAGTGGTTACGGGTTCAATCAGCCCCAGCATTTT. It encodes CASGYGFNQPQHF.

The chain is built from TRBV7-3 and TRBJ2-3; maybe TRBD2 (6 bases). V was cut by 5 bases and J by 4 bases, with 16 bases left in between. The CDR3 loop spans 15 amino acids. Germline V gene data show CDR1 as SGHTA and CDR2 as FQGTGA. The DNA for the CDR3 is TGTGCCAGCAGCCCCGGTGGGACTCCGGCAGATACGCAGTATTTT. This codes for CASSPGGTPADTQYF.

This sequence joins TRBV19 and TRBJ2-6; 7 positions match TRBD1. Germline values: CDR1 LNHDA, CDR2 SQIVND (reference sequence). The CDR3 is made up of 16 amino acids. Trimming cost V 8 bases and J 0 bases; bases outside gene matches: 7. The CDR3 protein is CASFDRVSSGANVLTF. The CDR3 DNA follows: TGTGCCAGTTTCGACAGGGTGAGCTCTGGGGCCAACGTCCTGACTTTC.

The chain combines TRBV2 with TRBJ1-1; tentative D call: TRBD1 (6 bases). V was clipped by 3 bases and J by 2 bases, with 10 bases between them. The CDR3 runs to 14 residues. Germline V gene sequence: CDR1 SNHLY, CDR2 FYNNEI. The chain's CDR3 is CASSDWTVNTEAFF. In nucleotides, the CDR3 is TGTGCCAGCAGTGACTGGACAGTTAACACTGAAGCTTTCTTT.

J is TRBJ2-2 and V is TRBV5-1; maybe TRBD1 (6 bases). Germline assignment: CDR1 SGHRS and CDR2 YFSETQ. V gave up 4 bases and J gave up 2 bases, with 12 bases separating them. This CDR3 has 15 amino acids. The CDR3 here is CASSEGQFNTGELFF. Here the CDR3 DNA reads TGCGCCAGCAGCGAAGGACAGTTTAACACCGGGGAGCTGTTTTTT.

The chain combines TRBV5-1 with TRBJ2-7; 9 nucleotides match TRBD1. The J segment lost 4 bases and the V segment lost 0 bases, leaving 8 bases of the junction unmatched. CDR1 SGHRS and CDR2 YFSETQ come from the germline V gene. The CDR3 consists of 16 residues. As DNA, the CDR3 is TGCGCCAGCAGCTTGGCCGTGGACAGGGGTTTTTACGAGCAGTACTTC. Its translation: CASSLAVDRGFYEQYF.

The chain employs TRBV7-8 and TRBJ2-5, with 11 bases identical to TRBD2. CDR1 is SGHVS, CDR2 FQNEAQ, per germline. V dropped 6 bases and J dropped 0; count of bases not matched to a gene: 9. This CDR3 comprises 17 residues. DNA of the CDR3: TGTGCCAGCAGTCCTAAACGACTAGCGGGGAACCAAGAGACCCAGTACTTC. Amino acids: CASSPKRLAGNQETQYF.